The entry below gives a single TCR beta chain sequence along with its context. The V end was cut by 2 bases, the J end by 1 base, with 18 bases between. Germline V lookup: CDR1 MDHEN, CDR2 SYDVKM. CDR3 length equals 17 residues. Selected positively for CCR7 and CD45RO-negative, naive CD8 cells excluded terminally differentiated effector memory CD45RA+ cells. The data belong to a study of shared clonotypes between healthy human individuals. Profiled with immunoSEQ multiplex PCR; TCRdb holds only in-frame clones, not every one. The sample has approximately 2,200,000 clones; approximately 94% are singletons.

The chain links TRBV28 to TRBJ2-7; D gene uncertain. This sequence was found in a man in his late teens or twenties in good health. Some clones in this sample may be carry-over from other donors' samples. The sample comprised naive CD8+ T cells from PBMCs. Here the CDR3 reads CASSLVYPSEISYEQYF. The CDR3 DNA sequence: TGTGCCAGCAGTTTAGTTTACCCATCAGAGATTTCCTACGAGCAGTACTTC.